These 21 T cell receptor beta chains share one sample of origin, sequenced in a study of CD8+CD57+ T cells in acquired aplastic anemia. Investigators profiled TCR beta VDJ and CDR3 from genomic DNA template. TCRdb passed the reads through MiXCR, listing each CDR3 protein once. The data contain about 190,000 distinct CDR3 sequences, about three fifths of them singletons. The source material was sorted CD4+, CD8+, or CD8+CD57+ T cells (not recorded which) from PBMCs. Receptors were obtained from a human donor with severe aplastic anemia or a healthy control (not recorded which).

The CDR3 sequence: CATRPGDNEQFF. CDR3 coding DNA: TGTGCCACCCGACCGGGAGACAATGAGCAGTTCTTC. The V call is TRBV10-3, the J call TRBJ2-1; D may be TRBD2 (6 bases). This CDR3 is built from 12 residues. Germline values: CDR1 ENHRY, CDR2 SYGVKD. Trimming removed 10 bases from V and 5 bases from J, with 12 bases in between.

The chain couples TRBV7-9 to TRBJ1-2, with a weak D call TRBD1 (6 bases). The V end was cut by 5 bases, the J end by 4 bases, with 17 bases between. CDR1 is SEHNR, CDR2 FQNEAQ, per germline (reference sequence). The CDR3 runs 15 residues. CDR3: CASSPQGGGGYGYTF. DNA of the CDR3: TGTGCCAGCAGCCCCCAAGGCGGGGGCGGCTATGGCTACACCTTC. Combining the CDR3 with reference TRBV7-9 and TRBJ1-2 gives the whole variable domain DTGVSQNPRHKITKRGQNVTFRCDPISEHNRLYWYRQTLGQGPEFLTYFQNEAQLEKSRLLSDRFSAERPKGSFSTLEIQRTEQGDSAMYLCASSPQGGGGYGYTFGSGTRLTVV.

The V gene is TRBV7-2, the J gene TRBJ1-5; D possibly corresponds to TRBD1 (6 bases). Looked up from germline, CDR1 is SGHTA and CDR2 is FQGNSA. Trimming stripped 5 bases from V and 6 bases from J, with 23 bases between. This CDR3 contains 17 residues. CDR3 in amino acids: CASSDPRGASDIQPQHF. The CDR3 region has the DNA TGTGCCAGCAGCGACCCTCGGGGGGCAAGTGACATTCAGCCCCAGCATTTT.

About this clonotype itself: At one end, the junction sequence differs from germline, possibly due to a read error. This CDR3 reads CVSSSQGHTEAFF. The CDR3 DNA reads TGTGTCAGCAGCTCACAGGGGCACACTGAAGCTTTCTTT. This chain links TRBV7-2 with TRBJ1-1; 7 bases fit TRBD1. The CDR3 has 13 residues. CDR1 and CDR2 (germline): SGHTA, FQGNSA.

J is TRBJ2-2 and V is TRBV6-5; a weak D match, TRBD2 (6 bases). With 7 bases removed from V and 5 bases from J, the gap between germline ends came to 17 bases. This CDR3 region has 15 residues. Germline CDR1 is MNHEY and CDR2 is SVGAGI. This CDR3 is CASKEGTSLTGELFF. The CDR3, as DNA: TGTGCCAGCAAAGAGGGAACTAGCTTGACCGGGGAGCTGTTTTTT.

This clonotype appeared many times. The V call is TRBV2, the J call TRBJ1-4; TRBD1 might be the D (5 bases). V was cut by 0 bases and J by 4 bases, with 9 bases left in between. Looked up from germline, CDR1 is SNHLY and CDR2 is FYNNEI. The CDR3 is 15 amino acids. This CDR3 is CASSEAERGNEKLFF. For the CDR3, the DNA is TGTGCCAGCAGTGAAGCGGAGAGGGGTAATGAAAAACTGTTTTTT.

This chain connects TRBV12-3 or TRBV12-4 to TRBJ2-3, with 12 bases matching TRBD2. This CDR3 is built from 19 residues. V trimming: 6 bases; J trimming: 0 bases; junction bases outside the gene matches: 13. The CDR3 is CASSAWTSGTLTSTDTQYF. DNA for the CDR3: TGTGCCAGCAGCGCTTGGACTAGCGGGACCCTGACTAGCACAGATACGCAGTATTTT.

A few counts support this clonotype. The rearrangement links TRBV24-1 to TRBJ1-2; 10 nucleotides align to TRBD1. The germline CDR1 and CDR2 sequences are KGHDR and SFDVKD. The CDR3 runs to 14 residues. Unmatched junction bases numbered 7, after V lost 5 bases and J lost 8 bases. CDR3 DNA sequence: TGTGCCACCAGTGTGGGACAGGGGTTGGGCGGCTACACCTTC. This sequence encodes CATSVGQGLGGYTF.

The sample holds many counts of this clonotype. The rearrangement links TRBV24-1 to TRBJ2-5; D might be TRBD1 or TRBD2, each matching 6 bases. The ends were cut back, 7 bases at V and 2 bases at J, with 16 bases in the middle. CDR3 length: 15 residues. In germline, CDR1 is KGHDR, CDR2 SFDVKD. The CDR3 DNA follows: TGTGCCACCAGGGGTCCCGGGGGCCCTCAAGAGACCCAGTACTTC. Translating it yields CATRGPGGPQETQYF.

In nucleotides, the CDR3 is TGTGCCAGCGCTTCACGGCCTTCGTGGGAGCAGTACTTC. Amino acids: CASASRPSWEQYF. The chain joins TRBV7-3 to TRBJ2-7, with D uncertain. The V and J ends lost 8 bases and 7 bases respectively, with 18 bases between them. This CDR3 contains 13 residues. The germline gives CDR1 SGHTA, CDR2 FQGTGA.

The chain combines TRBV5-1 with TRBJ2-7; TRBD1 matches at 7 bases. The V segment lost 4 bases and the J segment 6 bases; nucleotides outside the gene matches: 10. The CDR3 totals 14 residues. Germline V lookup: CDR1 SGHRS, CDR2 YFSETQ. The CDR3 sequence: CASSRRQGESEQYF. The CDR3 nucleotides are TGCGCCAGCAGCAGACGACAGGGAGAGAGCGAGCAGTACTTC.

The rearrangement uses TRBV20-1 and TRBJ2-7; 9 bases are shared with TRBD1. V lost 5 bases and J lost 3; bases outside the gene matches: 5. CDR1 is DFQATT and CDR2 is SNEGSKA in the germline V gene (reference sequence). This CDR3 is built from 13 residues. CDR3 protein: CSAPGQGFYEQYF. The CDR3 region has the DNA TGCAGTGCTCCGGGACAGGGTTTCTACGAGCAGTACTTC.

As concerns this clonotype: Mismatch with germline at one junction end may stem from a read error. This chain uses TRBV15 with TRBJ2-1, with unresolved D. CDR1 LNHNV and CDR2 YYDKDF come from the germline V gene (reference sequence). The CDR3 runs 15 residues. In nucleotides, the CDR3 is TGTGCCAGCAGCTCCGATATTAGCTCCTACAATGAGCAGTTCTTC. Amino acid sequence: CASSSDISSYNEQFF.

V and J are TRBV3-1 and TRBJ2-7; tentatively, D is TRBD2 (6 bases). Trimming stripped 1 base from V and 7 bases from J, with 11 bases between. This CDR3 has 13 amino acids. Germline loops: CDR1 LGHDT, CDR2 YNNKEL (reference sequence). The CDR3 DNA reads TGTGCCAGCAGCCAAGGGACTGGGGGGGAGCAGTACTTC. Its translation is CASSQGTGGEQYF.

The genes are TRBV14 and TRBJ1-6; possibly TRBD1 for D (5 bases). The V and J ends lost 1 base and 9 bases respectively, with 13 bases between them. The CDR3 loop spans 15 amino acids. CDR1 and CDR2 (germline): SGHDN, FVKESK. The CDR3 is CASSQVWDGRSPLHF. The CDR3 coding sequence is TGTGCCAGCAGCCAAGTATGGGACGGGCGTTCACCCCTCCACTTT.

DNA of the CDR3: TGTGCCAGCAGCCCGTTCAGCGGTTCCTACGAGCAGTACTTC. Translated: CASSPFSGSYEQYF. This chain links TRBV5-5 with TRBJ2-7, with D maybe TRBD2 (5 bases). Germline V gene lookup returns CDR1 SGHKS and CDR2 YYEKEE (reference sequence). The CDR3 has 14 amino acids. V dropped 4 bases and J dropped 1 base, with 12 bases sitting between them.

The table lists this clonotype with a few counts. The V and J genes are TRBV20-1 and TRBJ2-7; 8 bases line up with TRBD2. There are 14 residues in the CDR3. CDR1 DFQATT and CDR2 SNEGSKA come from the germline V gene (reference sequence). V lost 4 bases, J lost 3 bases, and 8 bases stayed unmatched. CDR3 DNA: TGCAGTGCTACCAGAAGCGGGAGTGGCTACGAGCAGTACTTC. Translation gives CSATRSGSGYEQYF.

J is TRBJ1-2 and V is TRBV7-9, with D unclear. CDR1 SEHNR and CDR2 FQNEAQ come from the germline V gene (reference sequence). Trimming removed 4 bases at V and 7 bases at J, with 7 bases between. The CDR3 has 11 residues. In DNA, the CDR3 is TGTGCCAGCAGCTACAGTTCTGGCTACACCTTC. Translating it yields CASSYSSGYTF.

Comment on this clonotype: The junction does not match germline at one end; this may be a read error. CDR3 region: CASSWDQETQYF. In DNA, the CDR3 is TGCGCCAGCAGCTGGGACCAAGAGACCCAGTACTTC. This sequence joins TRBV7-9 and TRBJ2-5; D is unresolved. The CDR3 contains 12 residues. Germline values: CDR1 SEHNR, CDR2 FQNEAQ (reference sequence).

This chain connects TRBV7-8 to TRBJ2-5, with 12 bases identical to TRBD2. Germline CDR1 reads SGHVS; CDR2 reads FQNEAQ. J gave up 5 bases and V 4 bases, and 11 bases lay outside the gene matches. The CDR3 has 17 residues. Written as DNA, the CDR3 is TGTGCCAGCAGCTCCGGACTAGCGGGGAGCCCCCGGGAGACCCAGTACTTC. It encodes CASSSGLAGSPRETQYF.

The chain uses TRBV7-9 and TRBJ2-7, with D possibly called TRBD1 or TRBD2 (5 bases each). CDR1 and CDR2 from the germline V gene are SEHNR and FQNEAQ (reference sequence). This CDR3 region has 12 residues. V lost 2 bases, J lost 6 bases, and 8 bases lay in between. CDR3 bases: TGTGCCAGCAGCTTATCAGGGACCGAGCAGTACTTC. This encodes CASSLSGTEQYF.